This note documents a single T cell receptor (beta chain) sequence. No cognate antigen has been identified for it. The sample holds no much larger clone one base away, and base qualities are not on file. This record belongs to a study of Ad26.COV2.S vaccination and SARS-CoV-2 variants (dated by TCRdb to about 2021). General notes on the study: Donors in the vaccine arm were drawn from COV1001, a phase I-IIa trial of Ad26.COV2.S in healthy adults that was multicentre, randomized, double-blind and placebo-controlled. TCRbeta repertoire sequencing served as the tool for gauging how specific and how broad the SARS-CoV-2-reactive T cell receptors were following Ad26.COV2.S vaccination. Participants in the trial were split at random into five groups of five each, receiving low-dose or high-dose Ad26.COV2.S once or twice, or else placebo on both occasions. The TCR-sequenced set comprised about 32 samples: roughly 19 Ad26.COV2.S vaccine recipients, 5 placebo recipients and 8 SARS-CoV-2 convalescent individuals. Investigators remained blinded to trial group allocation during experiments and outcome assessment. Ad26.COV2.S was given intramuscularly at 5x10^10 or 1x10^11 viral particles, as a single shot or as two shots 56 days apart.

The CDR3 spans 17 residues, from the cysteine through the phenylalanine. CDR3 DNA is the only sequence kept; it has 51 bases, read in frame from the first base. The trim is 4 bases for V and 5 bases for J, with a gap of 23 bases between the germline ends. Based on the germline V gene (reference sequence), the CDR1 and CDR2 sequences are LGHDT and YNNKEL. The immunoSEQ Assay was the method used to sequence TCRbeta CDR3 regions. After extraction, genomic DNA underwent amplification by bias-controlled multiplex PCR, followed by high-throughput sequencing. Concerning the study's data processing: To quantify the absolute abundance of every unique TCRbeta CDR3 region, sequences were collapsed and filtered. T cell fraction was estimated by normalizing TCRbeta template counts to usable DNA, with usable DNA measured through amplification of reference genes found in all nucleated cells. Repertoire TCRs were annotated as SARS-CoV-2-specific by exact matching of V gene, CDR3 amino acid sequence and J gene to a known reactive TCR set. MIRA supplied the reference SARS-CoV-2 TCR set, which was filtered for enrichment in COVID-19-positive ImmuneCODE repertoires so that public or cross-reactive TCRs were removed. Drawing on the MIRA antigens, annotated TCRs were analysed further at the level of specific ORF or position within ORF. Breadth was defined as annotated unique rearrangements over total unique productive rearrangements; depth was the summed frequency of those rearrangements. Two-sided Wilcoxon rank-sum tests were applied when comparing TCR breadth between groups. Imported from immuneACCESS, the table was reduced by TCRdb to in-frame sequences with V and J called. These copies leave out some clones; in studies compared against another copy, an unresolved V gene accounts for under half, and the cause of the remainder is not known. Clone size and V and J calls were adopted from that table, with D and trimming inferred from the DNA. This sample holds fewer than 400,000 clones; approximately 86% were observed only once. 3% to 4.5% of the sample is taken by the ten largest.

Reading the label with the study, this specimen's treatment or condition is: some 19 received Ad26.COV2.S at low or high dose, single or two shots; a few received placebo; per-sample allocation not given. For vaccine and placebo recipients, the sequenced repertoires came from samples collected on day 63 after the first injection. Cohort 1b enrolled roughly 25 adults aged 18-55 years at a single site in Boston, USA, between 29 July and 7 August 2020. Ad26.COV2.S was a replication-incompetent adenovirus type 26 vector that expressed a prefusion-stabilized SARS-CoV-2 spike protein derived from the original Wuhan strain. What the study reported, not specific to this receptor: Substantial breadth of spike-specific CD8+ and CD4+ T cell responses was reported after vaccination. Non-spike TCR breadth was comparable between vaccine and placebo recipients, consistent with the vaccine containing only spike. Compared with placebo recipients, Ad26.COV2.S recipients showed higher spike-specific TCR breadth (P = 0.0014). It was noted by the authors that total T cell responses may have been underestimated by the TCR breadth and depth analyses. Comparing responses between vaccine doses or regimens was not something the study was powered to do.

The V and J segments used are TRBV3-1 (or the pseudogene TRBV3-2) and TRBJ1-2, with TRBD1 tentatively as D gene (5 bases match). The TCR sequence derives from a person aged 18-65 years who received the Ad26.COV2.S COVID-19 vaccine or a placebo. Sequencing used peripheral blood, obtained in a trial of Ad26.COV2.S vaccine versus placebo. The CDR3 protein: CASSPSGRGKPGYGYTF. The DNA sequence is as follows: TGTGCCAGCAGCCCCTCGGGTAGGGGTAAACCCGGGTATGGCTACACCTTC.